The clone carrying this T cell receptor (beta chain) was detected a few times. As yet, its antigen is unknown. TCRdb used MiXCR to reprocess the RT-PCR reads, holding one entry per CDR3 protein. The data hold more than 550,000 distinct CDR3 sequences, with approximately 12% observed a single time. CDR3 length: 15 residues. J was trimmed by 3 bases and V by 6 bases; bases with no gene match: 4. Germline V lookup: CDR1 MGHDK, CDR2 SYGVNS. This record comes from a study of response to subunit inactivated influenza vaccine. Study conclusions and caveats: After each seasonal influenza vaccination, few new T cells are recruited, the authors suggested.

Material: PBMCs from blood, obtained on the day of vaccination. The sequence was collected from a man in his fifties or sixties who received an inactivated influenza vaccine. This chain connects TRBV25-1 to TRBJ2-2, with 10 bases matching TRBD2. The CDR3 coding sequence is TGTGCCAGCAGACCCGGACTAGCGGACACCGGGGAGCTGTTTTTT. Protein: CASRPGLADTGELFF.